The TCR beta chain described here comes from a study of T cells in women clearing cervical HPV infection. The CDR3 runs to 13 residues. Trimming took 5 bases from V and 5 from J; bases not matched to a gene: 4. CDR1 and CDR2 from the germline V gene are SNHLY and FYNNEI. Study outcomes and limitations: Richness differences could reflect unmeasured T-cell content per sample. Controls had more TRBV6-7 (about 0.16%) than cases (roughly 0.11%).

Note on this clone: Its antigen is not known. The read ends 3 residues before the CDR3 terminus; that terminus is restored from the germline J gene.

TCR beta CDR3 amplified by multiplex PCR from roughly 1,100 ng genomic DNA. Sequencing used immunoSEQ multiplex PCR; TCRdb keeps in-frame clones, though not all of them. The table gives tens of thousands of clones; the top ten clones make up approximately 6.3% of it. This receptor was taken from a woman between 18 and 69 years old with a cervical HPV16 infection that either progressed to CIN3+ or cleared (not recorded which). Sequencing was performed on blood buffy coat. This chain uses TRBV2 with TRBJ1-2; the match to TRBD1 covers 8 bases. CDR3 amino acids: CASSKGQDYGYTF. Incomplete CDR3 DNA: TGTGCCAGCAGTAAGGGACAGGATTATGGC. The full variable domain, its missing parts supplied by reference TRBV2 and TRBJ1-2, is EPEVTQTPSHQVTQMGQEVILRCVPISNHLYFYWYRQILGQKVEFLVSFYNNEISEKSEIFDDQFSVERPDGSNFTLKIRSTKLEDSAMYFCASSKGQDYGYTFGSGTRLTVV.